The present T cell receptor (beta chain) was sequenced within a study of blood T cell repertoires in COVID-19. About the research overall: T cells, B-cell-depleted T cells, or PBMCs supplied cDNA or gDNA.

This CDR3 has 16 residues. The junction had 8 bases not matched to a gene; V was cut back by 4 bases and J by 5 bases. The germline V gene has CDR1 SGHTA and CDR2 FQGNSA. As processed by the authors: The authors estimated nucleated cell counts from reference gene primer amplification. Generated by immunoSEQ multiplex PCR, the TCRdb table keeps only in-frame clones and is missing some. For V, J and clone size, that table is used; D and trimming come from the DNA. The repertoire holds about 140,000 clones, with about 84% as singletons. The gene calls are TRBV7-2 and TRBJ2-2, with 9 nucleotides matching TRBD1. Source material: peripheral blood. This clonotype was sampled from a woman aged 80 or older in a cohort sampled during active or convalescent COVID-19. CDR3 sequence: CASSYARDRETGELFF. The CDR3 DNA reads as TGTGCCAGCAGCTACGCCCGGGACAGGGAGACCGGGGAGCTGTTTTTT.